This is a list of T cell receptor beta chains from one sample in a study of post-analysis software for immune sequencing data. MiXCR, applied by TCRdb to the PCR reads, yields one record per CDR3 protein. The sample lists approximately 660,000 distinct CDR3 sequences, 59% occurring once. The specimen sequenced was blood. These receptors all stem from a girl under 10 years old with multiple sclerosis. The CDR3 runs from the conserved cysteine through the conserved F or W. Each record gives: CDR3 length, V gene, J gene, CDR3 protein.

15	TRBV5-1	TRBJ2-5	CASSLVGGPSETQYF
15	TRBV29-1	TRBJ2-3	CSVAATSAPGDTQYF
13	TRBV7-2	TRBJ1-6	CASSQLTGVPLHF
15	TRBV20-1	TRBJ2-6	CSAMGLSSGANVLTF
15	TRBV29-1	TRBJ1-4	CSVEDPYSRDEKLFF
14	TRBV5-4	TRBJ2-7	CASSLGTGRHEQYF
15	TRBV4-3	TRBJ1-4	CASSPTGGLGEKLFF
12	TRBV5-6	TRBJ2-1	CASSGNQGGQFF
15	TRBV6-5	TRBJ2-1	CASSYSDTSYNEQFF
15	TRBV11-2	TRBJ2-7	CASSPRQGTYNEQYF
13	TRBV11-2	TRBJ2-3	CASSPRAGGTQYF
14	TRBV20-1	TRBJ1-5	CSARVIGGGQPQHF